This TCR beta chain was retrieved from a study of shared clonotypes between healthy human individuals. Germline V gene data show CDR1 as GTSNPN and CDR2 as SVGIG (reference sequence). V was pared by 6 bases and J by 3 bases, with 1 base of the junction left unmatched. The CDR3 consists of 11 residues. Several immunoSEQ 96-well plates shared each subset's DNA, each plate a replicate. Using immunoSEQ multiplex PCR, the repertoire was profiled, and TCRdb retains in-frame clones only, with some absent. The table has 450,000 to 500,000 clones, about 79% seen once; the top ten hold around 13%. This clone was seen repeatedly, ten times or more. Its antigen is currently unknown. Notes on the study in general: The researchers took only blood, and tissue repertoires probably look different.

The chain links TRBV30 to TRBJ1-2, with 7 bases that match TRBD1. The source is a woman aged 40 to 49 in good health. Some clones in this sample may be carry-over from other donors' samples. Sequenced: PBMCs. The CDR3 loop reads CACGQDYGYTF. CDR3 DNA sequence: TGTGCCTGCGGACAGGACTATGGCTACACCTTC.